This T cell receptor beta chain was identified during a study of CXCR3-negative and CXCR3-positive naive CD8 T cells. Findings and limits, study-wide: Relative to memory CD8+ cells, whose diversity was much lower, both naive subsets had comparably high diversity. Hydrophobicity of TRB CDR3s was greater in CXCR3-positive naive cells than in CXCR3-negative naive cells.

The TRB cDNA libraries were prepared by 5' RACE with UMI labels. Reprocessing the 5' RACE reads, TCRdb reports a single entry for every CDR3 protein and omits DNA. The sample spans nearly 110,000 distinct CDR3 sequences; the ten largest clones claim 0.38%. CD45RO-CCR7+CD27+CD95- marked naive CD8+ T cells. The CDR3 spans 13 residues. From germline, CDR1 is MDHEN and CDR2 SYDVKM. In the case of this clonotype: The antigen remains undetermined.

The receptor's source is a human donor in good health. Some clones in this sample may be carry-over from other donors' samples. Sequenced: naive CXCR3+ CD8+ T cells from blood. As for subset: CD45RO-CCR7+CD27+CD95- naive CD8+ T cells expressing CXCR3 (TNR3+). The rearrangement links TRBV28 to TRBJ2-7. This CDR3 is CASSSGNSYEQYF.